This paragraph reports one T cell receptor (beta chain). The sample originates from a study of T cells in Graves' hyperthyroidism and ophthalmopathy. TCR beta CDR3 sequences were amplified from RNA transcripts. With the HTBI primer set, the TCR CDR3 went through a first round of RT-PCR. MiXCR, run by TCRdb on the multiplex PCR reads, gives a single entry per CDR3 protein. Here the sample spans nearly 600,000 distinct CDR3 sequences, roughly 13% being singletons. The TCR sequence derives from a woman aged 25 to 45 with Graves' hyperthyroidism that later progressed to Graves' ophthalmopathy. Sequenced input: blood.

The CDR3 spells CASSLGGGGREKLFF. CDR3 sequence (DNA): TGTGCCAGCAGCTTAGGGGGGGGCGGGCGAGAAAAACTGTTTTTT. The chain uses TRBV7-2 and TRBJ1-4; weak D call: TRBD1 (6 bases). Trimming shortened V by 1 base and J by 8 bases, and 14 bases separated the two germline ends. Germline assignment: CDR1 SGHTA and CDR2 FQGNSA. The length of the CDR3 is 15 residues.